This paragraph reports one TCR beta chain. Its antigen target is currently unknown. No per-base quality is available; no much larger clone lies one base away. The sample belongs to a study of CD8 T cells in ankylosing spondylitis (dated by TCRdb to between 2016 and 2019). In terms of the full investigation: T cell receptor beta repertoires were profiled in healthy donors and ankylosing spondylitis patients so that disease-linked TCR variants could be found. In total, the full study cohort was made up of 110 or so healthy donors and 25 ankylosing spondylitis patients. Peripheral blood was sampled, and synovial fluid was also collected from ankylosing spondylitis patients.

The sequencer was an Illumina HiSeq 2500. Quantitative 5'-RACE with molecular barcodes was the method used to prepare the TCR beta libraries. On the authors' methods: A new computational method, built on a probabilistic model of VDJ rearrangement, was used to identify disease-linked TCR variants. TCRdb ran its own pipeline on the public reads, namely fastp trimming at Q25 and MiXCR clone calling, and kept in-frame beta chains. Identical CDR3 proteins give one entry, which carries the most common genes and DNA. The V and J calls and clone size come from TCRdb's table, not from the authors' own analysis. Within this sample are more than 150,000 distinct CDR3 sequences, with around 10% of them counted one time only. The ten largest clones add up to roughly 29% of the sample. Between the V and J ends, shortened by 6 bases and 1 base respectively, the junction contains 12 bases. For CDR1 and CDR2, the germline V gene lists SGHDN and FVKESK. From the cysteine through the phenylalanine, the CDR3 covers 15 amino acids. Only the CDR3 DNA stays, 45 bases, in frame from base 1.

Summary of the overall study and its limitations: A TCR beta motif of 7 or 8 highly homologous amino acid variants appeared characteristic of blood from ankylosing spondylitis patients. Significant enrichment of the disease-linked clones was reported in matched synovial fluid samples from ankylosing spondylitis patients. Some of the motif variants had been reported before in the synovial fluid and blood of reactive arthritis patients, a finding that suggests common disease-initiation mechanisms. The disease-linked clones showed a CD8+ phenotype and occurred at relatively low frequencies in peripheral blood.

The sequence came from a male donor with ankylosing spondylitis or in good health (not recorded which). The chain couples TRBV14 to TRBJ2-2; matching of 5 bases hints at TRBD2 as the D gene. Input material: blood, either unsorted or a sorted T cell fraction (not recorded which). The CDR3 protein is CASSSWEKNTGELFF. Read as DNA, the sequence is TGTGCCAGCAGTTCTTGGGAGAAGAACACCGGGGAGCTGTTTTTT.